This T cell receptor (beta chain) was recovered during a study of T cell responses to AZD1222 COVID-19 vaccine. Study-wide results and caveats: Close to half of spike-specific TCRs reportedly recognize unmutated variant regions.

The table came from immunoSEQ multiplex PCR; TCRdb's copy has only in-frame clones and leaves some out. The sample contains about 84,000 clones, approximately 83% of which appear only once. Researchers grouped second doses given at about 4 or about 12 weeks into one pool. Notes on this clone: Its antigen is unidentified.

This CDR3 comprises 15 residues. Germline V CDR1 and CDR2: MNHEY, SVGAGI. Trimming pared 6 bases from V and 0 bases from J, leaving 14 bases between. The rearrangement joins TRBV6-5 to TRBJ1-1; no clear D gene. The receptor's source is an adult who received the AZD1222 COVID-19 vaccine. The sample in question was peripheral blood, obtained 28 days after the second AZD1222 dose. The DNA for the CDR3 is TGTGCCAGCAGGCCGGAACAGAATATGAACACTGAAGCTTTCTTT. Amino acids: CASRPEQNMNTEAFF.